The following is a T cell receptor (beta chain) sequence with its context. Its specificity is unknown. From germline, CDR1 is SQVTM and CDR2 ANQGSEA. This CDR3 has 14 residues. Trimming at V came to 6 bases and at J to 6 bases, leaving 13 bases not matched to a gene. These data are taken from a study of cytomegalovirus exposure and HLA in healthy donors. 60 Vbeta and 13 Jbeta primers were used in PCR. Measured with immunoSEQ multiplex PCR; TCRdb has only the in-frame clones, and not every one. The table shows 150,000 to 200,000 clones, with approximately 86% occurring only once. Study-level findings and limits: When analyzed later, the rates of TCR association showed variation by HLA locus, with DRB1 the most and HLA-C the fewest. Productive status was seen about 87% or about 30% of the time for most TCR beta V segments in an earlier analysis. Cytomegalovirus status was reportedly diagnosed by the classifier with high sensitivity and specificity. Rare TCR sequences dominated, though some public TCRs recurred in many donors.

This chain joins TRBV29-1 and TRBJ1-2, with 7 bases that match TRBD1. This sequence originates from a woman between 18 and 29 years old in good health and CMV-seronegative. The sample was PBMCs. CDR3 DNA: TGCAGCGTCACCCACACAGGGGAACTCGATGGCTACACCTTC. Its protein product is CSVTHTGELDGYTF. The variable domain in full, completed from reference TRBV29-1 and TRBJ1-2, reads SAVISQKPSRDICQRGTSLTIQCQVDSQVTMMFWYRQQPGQSLTLIATANQGSEATYESGFVIDKFPISRPNLTFSTLTVSNMSPEDSSIYLCSVTHTGELDGYTFGSGTRLTVV.